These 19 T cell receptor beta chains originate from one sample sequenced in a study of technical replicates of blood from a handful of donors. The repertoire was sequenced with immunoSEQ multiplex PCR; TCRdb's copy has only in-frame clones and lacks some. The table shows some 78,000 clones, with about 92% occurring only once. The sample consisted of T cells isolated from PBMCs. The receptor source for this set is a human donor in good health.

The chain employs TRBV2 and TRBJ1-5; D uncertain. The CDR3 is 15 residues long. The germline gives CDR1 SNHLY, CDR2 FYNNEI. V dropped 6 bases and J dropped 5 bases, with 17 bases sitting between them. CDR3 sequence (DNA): TGTGCCAGCAGGGGGTCCCGAGGGCGGGATCAGCCCCAGCATTTT. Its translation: CASRGSRGRDQPQHF.

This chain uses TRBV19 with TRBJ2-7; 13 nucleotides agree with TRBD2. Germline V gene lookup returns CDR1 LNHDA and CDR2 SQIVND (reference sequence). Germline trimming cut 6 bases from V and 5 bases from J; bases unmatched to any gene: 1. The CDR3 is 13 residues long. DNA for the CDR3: TGTGCCAGTAGCGGACTAGCGGGAGACGAGCAGTACTTC. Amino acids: CASSGLAGDEQYF.

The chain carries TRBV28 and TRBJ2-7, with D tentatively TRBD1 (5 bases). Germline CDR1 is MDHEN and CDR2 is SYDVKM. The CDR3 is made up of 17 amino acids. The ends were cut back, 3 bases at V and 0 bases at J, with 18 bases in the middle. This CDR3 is CASSFSQGLYPSYEQYF. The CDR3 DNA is TGTGCCAGCAGTTTTAGCCAGGGATTGTACCCCTCCTACGAGCAGTACTTC.

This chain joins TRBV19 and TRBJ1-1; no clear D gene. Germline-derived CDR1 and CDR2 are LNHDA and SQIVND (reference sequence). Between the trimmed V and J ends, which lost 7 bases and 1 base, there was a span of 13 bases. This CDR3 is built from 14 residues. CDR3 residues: CASKVPGWNTEAFF. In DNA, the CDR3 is TGTGCCAGTAAGGTACCGGGGTGGAACACTGAAGCTTTCTTT.

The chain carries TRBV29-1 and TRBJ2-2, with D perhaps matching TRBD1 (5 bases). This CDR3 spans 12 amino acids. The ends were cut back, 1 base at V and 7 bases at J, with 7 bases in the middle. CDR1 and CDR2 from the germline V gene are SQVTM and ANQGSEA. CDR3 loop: CSVEARVGELFF. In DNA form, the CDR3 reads TGCAGCGTTGAAGCCAGGGTCGGGGAGCTGTTTTTT.

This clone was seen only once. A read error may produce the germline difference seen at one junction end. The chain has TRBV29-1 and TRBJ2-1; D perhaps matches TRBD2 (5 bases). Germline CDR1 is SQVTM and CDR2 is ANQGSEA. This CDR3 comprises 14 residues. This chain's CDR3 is CSVEFDYSFNEQFF. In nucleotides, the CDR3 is TGCAGCGTTGAATTTGACTACTCCTTCAATGAGCAGTTCTTC.

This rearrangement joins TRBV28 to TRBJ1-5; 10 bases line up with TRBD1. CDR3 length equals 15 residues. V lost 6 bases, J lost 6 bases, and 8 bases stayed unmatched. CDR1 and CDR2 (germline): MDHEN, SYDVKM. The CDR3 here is CASRSTDRGAQPQHF. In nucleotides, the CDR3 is TGTGCCAGCAGGTCAACGGACAGGGGGGCTCAGCCCCAGCATTTT.

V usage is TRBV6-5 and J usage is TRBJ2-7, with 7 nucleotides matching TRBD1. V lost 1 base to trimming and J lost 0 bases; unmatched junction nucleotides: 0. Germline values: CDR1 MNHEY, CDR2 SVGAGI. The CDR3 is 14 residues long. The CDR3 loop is CASSYWDSSYEQYF. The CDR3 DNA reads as TGTGCCAGCAGTTACTGGGACAGCTCCTACGAGCAGTACTTC.

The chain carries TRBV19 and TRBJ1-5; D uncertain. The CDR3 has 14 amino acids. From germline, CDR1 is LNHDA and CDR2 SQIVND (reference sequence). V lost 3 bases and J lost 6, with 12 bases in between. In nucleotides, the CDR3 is TGTGCCAGTAGTATGTGGGGAGAGGGTCAGCCCCAGCATTTT. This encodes CASSMWGEGQPQHF.

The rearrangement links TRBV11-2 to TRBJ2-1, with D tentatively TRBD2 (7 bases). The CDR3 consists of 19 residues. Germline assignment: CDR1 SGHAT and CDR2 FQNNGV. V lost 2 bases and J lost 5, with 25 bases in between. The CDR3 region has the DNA TGTGCCAGCAGCTTAACCGGCCAGGCAACAGGGCTAGCGGACAATGAGCAGTTCTTC. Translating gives CASSLTGQATGLADNEQFF.

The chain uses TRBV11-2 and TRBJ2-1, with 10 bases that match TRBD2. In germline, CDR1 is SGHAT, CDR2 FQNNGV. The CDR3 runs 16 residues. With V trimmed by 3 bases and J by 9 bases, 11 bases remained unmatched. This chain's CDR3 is CASSFLPSGRASEQFF. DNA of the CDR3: TGTGCCAGCAGCTTCCTCCCCAGCGGGAGGGCTAGTGAGCAGTTCTTC.

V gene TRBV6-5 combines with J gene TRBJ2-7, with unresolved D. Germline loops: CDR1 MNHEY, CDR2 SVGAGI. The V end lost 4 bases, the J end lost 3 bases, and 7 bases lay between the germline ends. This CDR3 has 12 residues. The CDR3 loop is CASSSPYYEQYF. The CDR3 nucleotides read TGTGCCAGCAGTTCCCCTTACTACGAGCAGTACTTC.

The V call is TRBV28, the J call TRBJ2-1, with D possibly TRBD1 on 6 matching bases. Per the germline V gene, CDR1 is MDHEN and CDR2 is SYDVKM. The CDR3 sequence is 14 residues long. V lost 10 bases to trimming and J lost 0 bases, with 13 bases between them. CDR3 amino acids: CATGQPSSYNEQFF. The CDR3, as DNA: TGTGCCACAGGACAGCCCAGCTCCTACAATGAGCAGTTCTTC.

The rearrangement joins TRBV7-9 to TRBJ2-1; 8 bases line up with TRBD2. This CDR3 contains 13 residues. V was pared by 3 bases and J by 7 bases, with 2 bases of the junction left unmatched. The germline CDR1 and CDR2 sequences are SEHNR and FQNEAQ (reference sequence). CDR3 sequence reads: CASSFPGGNEQFF. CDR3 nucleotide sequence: TGTGCCAGCAGCTTTCCGGGAGGGAATGAGCAGTTCTTC.

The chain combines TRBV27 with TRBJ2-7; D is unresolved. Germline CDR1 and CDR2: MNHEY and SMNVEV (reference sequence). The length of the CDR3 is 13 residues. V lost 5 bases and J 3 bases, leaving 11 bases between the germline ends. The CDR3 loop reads CASSANPSYEQYF. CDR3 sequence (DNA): TGTGCCAGCAGTGCCAATCCTAGCTACGAGCAGTACTTC.

DNA of the CDR3: TGTGCCAGCAGCGTAGCGGGTCGGGAGGACAACGAGCAGTACTTC. Encoded protein: CASSVAGREDNEQYF. The rearrangement uses TRBV9 and TRBJ2-7, with TRBD2 matching 7 bases. CDR3 length: 15 amino acids. CDR1 is SGDLS, CDR2 YYNGEE, per germline. The trim removed 0 bases at V and 5 bases at J, leaving 8 bases unmatched. Using reference TRBV9 and TRBJ2-7 for the parts outside the CDR3, the full variable domain is DSGVTQTPKHLITATGQRVTLRCSPRSGDLSVYWYQQSLDQGLQFLIQYYNGEERAKGNILERFSAQQFPDLHSELNLSSLELGDSALYFCASSVAGREDNEQYFGPGTRLTVT.

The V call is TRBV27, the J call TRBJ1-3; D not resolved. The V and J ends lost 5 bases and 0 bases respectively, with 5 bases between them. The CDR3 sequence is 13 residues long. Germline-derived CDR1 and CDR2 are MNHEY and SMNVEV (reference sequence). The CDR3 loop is CASSALSGNTIYF. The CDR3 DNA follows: TGTGCCAGCAGTGCGCTCTCTGGAAACACCATATATTTT.

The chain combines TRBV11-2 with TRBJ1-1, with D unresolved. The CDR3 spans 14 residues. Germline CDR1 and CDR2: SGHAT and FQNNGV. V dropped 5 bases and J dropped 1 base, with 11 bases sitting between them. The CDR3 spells CASSPFNKNTEAFF. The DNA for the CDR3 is TGTGCCAGCAGCCCCTTTAACAAGAACACTGAAGCTTTCTTT. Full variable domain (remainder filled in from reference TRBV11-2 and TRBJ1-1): EAGVAQSPRYKIIEKRQSVAFWCNPISGHATLYWYQQILGQGPKLLIQFQNNGVVDDSQLPKDRFSAERLKGVDSTLKIQPAKLEDSAVYLCASSPFNKNTEAFFGQGTRLTVV.

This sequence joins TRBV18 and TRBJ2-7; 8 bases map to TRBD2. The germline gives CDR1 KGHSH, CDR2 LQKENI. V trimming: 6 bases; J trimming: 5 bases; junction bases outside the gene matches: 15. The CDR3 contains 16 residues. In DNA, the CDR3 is TGTGCCAGCTCCCAGGAAGGGACTAGAGTAACGGACGAGCAGTACTTC. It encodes CASSQEGTRVTDEQYF. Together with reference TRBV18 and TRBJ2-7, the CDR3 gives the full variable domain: NAGVMQNPRHLVRRRGQEARLRCSPMKGHSHVYWYRQLPEEGLKFMVYLQKENIIDESGMPKERFSAEFPKEGPSILRIQQVVRGDSAAYFCASSQEGTRVTDEQYFGPGTRLTVT.